The 9 T cell receptor beta chains in this list originate from one sample, sequenced in a study of cytomegalovirus exposure and HLA in healthy donors. PCR employed 60 Vbeta and 13 Jbeta primers. TCRdb keeps only in-frame clones here, not all; method: immunoSEQ multiplex PCR. The data contain more than 75,000 clones, roughly three quarters of them singletons. Source material: PBMCs. Receptors were obtained from a woman aged 40 to 50 in good health and CMV-seronegative.

A note on this clone: Other nucleotide sequences in the sample specify the same CDR3. V and J are TRBV6-5 and TRBJ1-6; TRBD1 agrees at 7 bases. From germline, CDR1 is MNHEY and CDR2 SVGAGI. This CDR3 has 14 residues. Germline trimming cut 6 bases from V and 7 bases from J; bases unmatched to any gene: 6. CDR3 amino acids: CASRTTGRNSPLHF. Here the CDR3 DNA reads TGTGCCAGCAGAACGACAGGGAGGAATTCACCCCTCCACTTT.

This chain uses TRBV4-3 with TRBJ2-7, with a tentative D call TRBD1 (5 bases). This CDR3 is 15 amino acids long. The ends were cut back, 1 base at V and 4 bases at J, with 14 bases in the middle. Germline V lookup: CDR1 LGHNA, CDR2 YSLEER. This chain's CDR3 is CASSQVVTEDYEQYF. The CDR3 nucleotides are TGCGCCAGCAGCCAAGTGGTGACAGAAGATTACGAGCAGTACTTC.

The chain has TRBV18 and TRBJ1-5; 7 positions agree with TRBD1. The CDR3 is made up of 13 amino acids. The germline V gene encodes CDR1 KGHSH and CDR2 LQKENI. J lost 6 bases, V lost 4 bases, and 3 bases had no gene match. CDR3 region: CASSQGAFQPQHF. CDR3 nucleotides: TGTGCCAGCTCACAGGGGGCGTTTCAGCCCCAGCATTTT.

The CDR3 DNA is TGTGCCAGCAGCCCAGGGGACCGGGACAGCTATGGCTACACCTTC. It yields the protein CASSPGDRDSYGYTF. V gene TRBV7-3 combines with J gene TRBJ1-2; 7 bases align to TRBD1. CDR1 is SGHTA, CDR2 FQGTGA, per germline. There are 15 residues in the CDR3. Losses at the gene ends were 5 bases for V and 4 bases for J; bases not matched to a gene: 10.

The gene calls are TRBV9 and TRBJ2-2; 10 bases are a match to TRBD1. The ends lost 3 bases at V and 6 bases at J; junction bases unmatched: 8. The CDR3 runs to 16 residues. CDR1 and CDR2 (germline): SGDLS, YYNGEE. CDR3 DNA: TGTGCCAGCAGCGACCAGGGACAGGGGTATCCCGGGGAGCTGTTTTTT. This sequence encodes CASSDQGQGYPGELFF.

The rearrangement links TRBV28 to TRBJ1-1, with 8 bases that match TRBD1. Germline V gene lookup returns CDR1 MDHEN and CDR2 SYDVKM. V lost 5 bases and J lost 6; bases outside the gene matches: 11. The CDR3 covers 15 residues. The CDR3 protein is CASSPAQGESAEAFF. The CDR3 region has the DNA TGTGCCAGCAGTCCCGCACAGGGGGAAAGCGCTGAAGCTTTCTTT.

The V gene is TRBV30, the J gene TRBJ2-3, with D maybe TRBD2 (5 bases). This CDR3 comprises 15 residues. Trimming took 5 bases from V and 3 from J, leaving 18 bases between them. Germline values: CDR1 GTSNPN, CDR2 SVGIG (reference sequence). The CDR3 DNA reads as TGTGCCTGGGGCGCGTCGCTCCCGGGGACAGATACGCAGTATTTT. Protein: CAWGASLPGTDTQYF.

The rearrangement links TRBV7-9 to TRBJ1-6, with TRBD1 matching over 9 bases. V lost 5 bases and J lost 5; bases outside the gene matches: 10. Germline lookup yields CDR1 SEHNR and CDR2 FQNEAQ (reference sequence). The CDR3 length is 17 residues. The CDR3 protein is CASSTPQGAQNNSPLHF. The CDR3 coding sequence is TGTGCCAGCAGCACACCACAGGGGGCGCAGAATAATTCACCCCTCCACTTT.

In this sample, this clone turned up a few times. The chain joins TRBV10-3 to TRBJ1-5; D is unclear. Germline V gives CDR1 ENHRY, CDR2 SYGVKD. This CDR3 has 13 residues. Trimming cost V 0 bases and J 7 bases, with 7 bases left between them. This chain's CDR3 is CAISESEFQPQHF. The CDR3 nucleotides read TGTGCCATCAGTGAGTCGGAGTTCCAGCCCCAGCATTTT.